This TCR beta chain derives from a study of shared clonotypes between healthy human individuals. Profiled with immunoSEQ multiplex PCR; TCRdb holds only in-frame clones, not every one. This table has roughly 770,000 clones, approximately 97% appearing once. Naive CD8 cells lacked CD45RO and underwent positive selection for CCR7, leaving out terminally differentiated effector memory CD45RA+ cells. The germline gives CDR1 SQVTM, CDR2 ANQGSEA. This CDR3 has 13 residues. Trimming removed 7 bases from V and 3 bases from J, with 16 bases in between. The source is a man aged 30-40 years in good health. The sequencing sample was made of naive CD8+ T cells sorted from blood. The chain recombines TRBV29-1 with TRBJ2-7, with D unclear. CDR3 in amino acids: CSASPVDHYEQYF. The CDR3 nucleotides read TGCAGCGCTTCTCCCGTAGACCACTACGAGCAGTACTTC.